A single sample gave rise to the 32 T cell receptor beta chains below, sequenced in a study of vaccination and CD4 T cells after COVID-19. Sample treatment: roughly ten-day PBMC culture with coronavirus spike peptide pools or control peptides (ViraFEST assay). The antigens for these receptors are not known. With the Oncomine TCR Beta short-read assay, DNA from cultured CD4+ T cells was sequenced. TCRdb itself ran the PCR reads through MiXCR, one entry per CDR3 protein. The top ten clones hold 15% to 18% of a sample with about 11,000 distinct CDR3 sequences, about 30% of them seen once. Here the sequenced sample was CD4+ T cells from blood, cultured in vitro, taken after SARS-CoV-2 vaccination. The source of these receptors is a human donor who had recovered from COVID-19.

This clonotype was observed a few times. V gene TRBV29-1 combines with J gene TRBJ2-7; maybe TRBD2 (6 bases). V was pared by 0 bases and J by 4 bases, with 19 bases between. Germline V gives CDR1 SQVTM, CDR2 ANQGSEA. The CDR3 totals 16 residues. This CDR3 is CSVEDLEGNHPYEQYF. CDR3 nucleotides: TGCAGCGTTGAAGATCTGGAGGGGAACCACCCGTACGAGCAGTACTTC.

This chain uses TRBV12-3 or TRBV12-4 with TRBJ2-7; D is ambiguous. V gave up 7 bases and J gave up 2 bases, with 15 bases separating them. The CDR3 sequence is 14 residues long. The CDR3 here is CASKLQTSTYEQYF. CDR3 bases: TGTGCCAGCAAGTTGCAGACCAGCACCTACGAGCAGTACTTC.

The V and J genes are TRBV20-1 and TRBJ2-3, with TRBD2 as a possible D gene (6 bases). This CDR3 spans 16 amino acids. Trimming took 0 bases from V and 0 from J, leaving 13 bases between them. The germline gives CDR1 DFQATT, CDR2 SNEGSKA (reference sequence). The CDR3 nucleotides are TGCAGTGCTAGAGATTGGACTACCGCTAGCACAGATACGCAGTATTTT. It translates to CSARDWTTASTDTQYF.

This clonotype was found a few times. This chain links TRBV6-5 with TRBJ1-1; D might be TRBD1 (5 bases). The germline gives CDR1 MNHEY, CDR2 SVGAGI. CDR3 length: 18 residues. The V gene lost 4 bases and the J gene lost 0 bases, with 21 bases spanning the gap. CDR3 bases: TGTGCCAGCAGTTGGGGGGAAAGGAGGTTAGGGATGAACACTGAAGCTTTCTTT. Its translation: CASSWGERRLGMNTEAFF.

The chain couples TRBV27 to TRBJ2-2; 14 bases map to TRBD2. This CDR3 spans 17 amino acids. Unmatched junction bases numbered 8, after V lost 5 bases and J lost 6 bases. CDR1 and CDR2 (germline): MNHEY, SMNVEV (reference sequence). CDR3 in DNA: TGTGCCAGCAGTCTGCCCAGACTAGCGGGAGGGCCCGGGGAGCTGTTTTTT. It is translated as CASSLPRLAGGPGELFF.

This clonotype has more than one count but fewer than ten. The chain is built from TRBV19 and TRBJ1-5, with D unclear. CDR1 is LNHDA and CDR2 is SQIVND in the germline V gene (reference sequence). This CDR3 spans 13 amino acids. Trimming removed 5 bases at V and 2 bases at J, with 7 bases between. The CDR3 reads CASSAEGNQPQHF. In nucleotides, the CDR3 is TGTGCCAGTAGTGCTGAGGGCAATCAGCCCCAGCATTTT.

The sample holds a few counts of this clonotype. The chain has TRBV6-2 or TRBV6-3 and TRBJ1-5; 9 nucleotides agree with TRBD1. The CDR3 is made up of 15 amino acids. The junction had 6 bases not matched to a gene; V was cut back by 6 bases and J by 3 bases. Looked up from germline, CDR1 is MNHEY and CDR2 is SVGEGT. The CDR3 nucleotides read TGTGCCAGCAGGCTAGGGACAGGGTTCAATCAGCCCCAGCATTTT. Its protein is CASRLGTGFNQPQHF.

V and J are TRBV20-1 and TRBJ2-7; possibly TRBD1 for D (6 bases). Looked up from germline, CDR1 is DFQATT and CDR2 is SNEGSKA (reference sequence). Trimming cost V 2 bases and J 6 bases, with 14 bases left between them. The CDR3 sequence is 13 residues long. Here the CDR3 DNA reads TGCAGTGCTAGAACAGGGTCTCCTGGCGAGCAGTACTTC. Protein: CSARTGSPGEQYF.

V usage is TRBV2 and J usage is TRBJ1-5; no definite D call. The CDR3 has 13 amino acids. Trimming shortened V by 8 bases and J by 8 bases, and 16 bases separated the two germline ends. Germline V gene lookup returns CDR1 SNHLY and CDR2 FYNNEI. In DNA form, the CDR3 reads TGTGCCAGCGGCCGACCCCGGCGGGAGCCCCAGCATTTT. Amino acid sequence: CASGRPRREPQHF.

V and J are TRBV5-5 and TRBJ1-2; maybe TRBD1 (6 bases). The CDR3 consists of 13 residues. Germline assignment: CDR1 SGHKS and CDR2 YYEKEE (reference sequence). Trimming took 0 bases from V and 6 from J, leaving 9 bases between them. The CDR3 DNA sequence: TGTGCCAGCAGCTTGGCGGGGGCTAATGGCTACACCTTC. Translation: CASSLAGANGYTF.

This clonotype was observed a few times. The V call is TRBV20-1, the J call TRBJ2-7; no clear D gene. Germline V lookup: CDR1 DFQATT, CDR2 SNEGSKA (reference sequence). The CDR3 is 11 amino acids. Trimming removed 6 bases from V and 1 base from J, with 7 bases in between. CDR3 DNA: TGCAGTGCAAAGCGATCCTACGAGCAGTACTTC. Translating gives CSAKRSYEQYF.

This chain links TRBV6-1 with TRBJ2-7; 7 bases line up with TRBD2. Germline V CDR1 and CDR2: MNHNS, SASEGT. V trimming: 5 bases; J trimming: 0 bases; junction bases outside the gene matches: 13. This CDR3 comprises 17 residues. Here the CDR3 DNA reads TGTGCCAGCAGTCCGGGAGGATTGGGTAGCGTCTCCTACGAGCAGTACTTC. Translating it yields CASSPGGLGSVSYEQYF.

The CDR3 coding sequence is TGTGCCAGCAGCCAAGCGGGGACTAGCGGGAGCACAGATACGCAGTATTTT. It encodes CASSQAGTSGSTDTQYF. The chain is built from TRBV4-2 and TRBJ2-3; 12 bases agree with TRBD2. V trimming: 1 base; J trimming: 0 bases; junction bases outside the gene matches: 2. The CDR3 has 17 residues. Germline CDR1 LGHNA, CDR2 YNFKEQ.

The CDR3 loop reads CASGTSPNEQFF. In DNA form, the CDR3 reads TGCGCCAGCGGCACCAGCCCTAATGAGCAGTTCTTC. V and J are TRBV10-1 and TRBJ2-1; D is undetermined. The CDR3 has 12 amino acids. The germline gives CDR1 WNHNN, CDR2 SYGVQD (reference sequence). V lost 8 bases and J lost 7, with 12 bases in between.

The sample holds a few counts of this clonotype. This chain connects TRBV4-2 to TRBJ1-2; TRBD1 matches at 9 bases. Per the germline V gene, CDR1 is LGHNA and CDR2 is YNFKEQ. V was pared by 1 base and J by 4 bases, with 4 bases of the junction left unmatched. This CDR3 is 15 amino acids long. CDR3 protein: CASSQADRGGYGYTF. The DNA of the CDR3 is TGTGCCAGCAGCCAAGCGGACAGGGGTGGCTATGGCTACACCTTC.

The gene calls are TRBV9 and TRBJ2-3, with 12 bases fitting TRBD2. V shed 4 bases and J 1 base; nucleotides not matched to a gene: 4. This CDR3 has 16 amino acids. From germline, CDR1 is SGDLS and CDR2 YYNGEE. The CDR3 sequence is CASSPGTSGRTDTQYF. The CDR3 DNA follows: TGTGCCAGCAGCCCCGGGACTAGCGGGCGCACAGATACGCAGTATTTT.

The chain recombines TRBV10-3 with TRBJ2-7; 9 bases line up with TRBD1. This CDR3 region has 15 residues. Germline CDR1 reads ENHRY; CDR2 reads SYGVKD. Trimming removed 6 bases from V and 5 bases from J; junction bases left unmatched: 11. The CDR3 is CAISPRDRDFNEQYF. CDR3 DNA sequence: TGTGCCATCAGCCCCCGGGACAGGGATTTTAACGAGCAGTACTTC.

The chain joins TRBV12-3 or TRBV12-4 to TRBJ2-7; D remains ambiguous. Trimming left V 5 bases short and J 2 bases short, with 13 bases between. The CDR3 length is 14 residues. This chain's CDR3 is CASSQSGLPYEQYF. The CDR3 nucleotides are TGTGCCAGCAGTCAATCGGGCCTCCCCTACGAGCAGTACTTC.

In its sample, this clonotype was seen a few times. This chain links TRBV7-2 with TRBJ1-2, with a weak D call TRBD1 (5 bases). CDR3 size: 15 residues. The V gene lost 3 bases and the J gene lost 8 bases, with 19 bases spanning the gap. CDR1 SGHTA and CDR2 FQGNSA come from the germline V gene. This CDR3 is CASSLHTPGGVGYTF. CDR3 DNA sequence: TGTGCCAGCAGCTTGCACACTCCCGGAGGGGTGGGCTACACCTTC.

The V call is TRBV15, the J call TRBJ2-7; no firm D call. Germline loops: CDR1 LNHNV, CDR2 YYDKDF (reference sequence). CDR3 length: 15 residues. V gave up 0 bases and J gave up 5 bases, with 14 bases separating them. The CDR3, as DNA: TGTGCCACCAGCAGAGACGCGGTTCAAAGGGACGAGCAGTACTTC. The encoded protein is CATSRDAVQRDEQYF.

The count of this clonotype is one. Since the CDR3 does not end with the conserved phenylalanine or tryptophan, this likely comes from a read error. The CDR3 here is CASSSRAYGYTL. The CDR3 bases are TGTGCCAGCAGCAGCAGGGCCTATGGCTACACCCTC. The chain links TRBV11-2 to TRBJ1-2, with a possible D match to TRBD1 (5 bases). V was trimmed by 5 bases and J by 4 bases, leaving 8 bases between them. Germline V CDR1 and CDR2: SGHAT, FQNNGV. This CDR3 has 12 residues.

This clonotype was detected only a few times. The gene calls are TRBV20-1 and TRBJ1-1; no definite D call. Trimming cost V 3 bases and J 0 bases, with 5 bases left between them. CDR3 length: 12 amino acids. Germline assignment: CDR1 DFQATT and CDR2 SNEGSKA (reference sequence). The CDR3 here is CSASLMNTEAFF. The CDR3 DNA is TGCAGTGCTAGCCTTATGAACACTGAAGCTTTCTTT.

In this sample, this clonotype is medium-sized. CDR3 sequence: CASIGPHPGNQPQHF. In nucleotides, the CDR3 is TGTGCCAGTATCGGTCCCCACCCGGGCAATCAGCCCCAGCATTTT. The V and J genes are TRBV19 and TRBJ1-5, with D unclear. Germline V CDR1 and CDR2: LNHDA, SQIVND (reference sequence). The CDR3 runs 15 residues. Trimming took off 7 bases at V and 2 bases at J, with 15 bases between the two ends.

There are a few counts of this clonotype. V is TRBV20-1 and J is TRBJ2-3, with D hard to call. Trimming removed 3 bases from V and 1 base from J, with 8 bases in between. The length of the CDR3 is 13 residues. Germline-derived CDR1 and CDR2 are DFQATT and SNEGSKA (reference sequence). The CDR3: CSASWSGTDTQYF. The CDR3 nucleotides are TGCAGTGCTAGCTGGTCGGGCACAGATACGCAGTATTTT.

In its sample, this clonotype was seen a few times. The CDR3 DNA follows: TGTGCCAGCAGCCAAGTGAAACTAGCGGGAGGGGATGAGCAGTTCTTC. It is translated as CASSQVKLAGGDEQFF. The chain joins TRBV4-2 to TRBJ2-1; 13 bases map to TRBD2. CDR3 length: 16 amino acids. Germline CDR1 LGHNA, CDR2 YNFKEQ. The junction had 5 bases not matched to a gene; V was cut back by 1 base and J by 8 bases.

The rearrangement joins TRBV20-1 to TRBJ2-2; 8 bases agree with TRBD2. V lost 1 base to trimming and J lost 2 bases; unmatched junction nucleotides: 12. The CDR3 sequence is 18 residues long. CDR1 and CDR2 from the germline V gene are DFQATT and SNEGSKA (reference sequence). DNA for the CDR3: TGCAGTGCTAGAGCTCCCCCCCGCGGGACTAGAAACACCGGGGAGCTGTTTTTT. Its protein product is CSARAPPRGTRNTGELFF.

This chain's CDR3 is CASLGHIPYGYTF. The CDR3 DNA follows: TGTGCCAGCCTAGGGCACATTCCCTATGGCTACACCTTC. The J gene is TRBJ1-2, the V gene TRBV19; D uncertain. The ends were cut back, 9 bases at V and 4 bases at J, with 15 bases in the middle. The length of the CDR3 is 13 residues. Germline V gives CDR1 LNHDA, CDR2 SQIVND (reference sequence).

This clonotype appeared a single time. The gene calls are TRBV20-1 and TRBJ2-2, with TRBD1 identical over 8 bases. This CDR3 contains 14 residues. The germline V gene encodes CDR1 DFQATT and CDR2 SNEGSKA (reference sequence). Germline trimming cut 3 bases from V and 2 bases from J; bases unmatched to any gene: 2. DNA for the CDR3: TGCAGTGCTAGGACAGGGGTAAACACCGGGGAGCTGTTTTTT. This encodes CSARTGVNTGELFF.

This clonotype occurred a few times. The chain uses TRBV24-1 and TRBJ2-5; 9 bases map to TRBD2. The CDR3 loop spans 15 amino acids. Per germline, CDR1 KGHDR and CDR2 SFDVKD. V trimming: 3 bases; J trimming: 4 bases; junction bases outside the gene matches: 5. The CDR3 sequence: CATSDPGLAGETQYF. The CDR3 DNA reads as TGTGCCACCAGTGATCCGGGACTAGCTGGAGAGACCCAGTACTTC.

This clonotype was detected a few times. This chain links TRBV20-1 with TRBJ1-5; TRBD1 is a possible D gene (5 bases). Germline loops: CDR1 DFQATT, CDR2 SNEGSKA (reference sequence). V lost 3 bases, J lost 0 bases, and 21 bases lay in between. The length of the CDR3 is 18 residues. The chain's CDR3 is CSARGGRGAPYSNQPQHF. CDR3 nucleotides: TGCAGTGCTAGGGGGGGACGAGGGGCCCCGTATAGCAATCAGCCCCAGCATTTT.

This clonotype was detected only a few times. V gene TRBV6-2 or TRBV6-3 combines with J gene TRBJ1-2; D unclear. The germline V gene has CDR1 MNHEY and CDR2 SVGEGT. The CDR3 is made up of 12 amino acids. V was clipped by 5 bases and J by 4 bases, with 8 bases between them. The CDR3 reads CASSQALYGYTF. CDR3 coding DNA: TGTGCCAGCAGTCAAGCTCTCTATGGCTACACCTTC.

V usage is TRBV19 and J usage is TRBJ2-2; perhaps D is TRBD1 or TRBD2 (6 bases each). Trimming removed 3 bases from V and 3 bases from J, with 14 bases in between. Germline lookup yields CDR1 LNHDA and CDR2 SQIVND (reference sequence). The CDR3 has 16 residues. CDR3 nucleotide sequence: TGTGCCAGTAGTATCCCTCCGGGGGCCGACACCGGGGAGCTGTTTTTT. Protein: CASSIPPGADTGELFF.